Presented here are 24 T cell receptor beta chains from one specimen sequenced in a study of blood T cell repertoires in COVID-19 (TCRdb year 2020). Library method: the immunoSEQ multiplex PCR assay. This is the immuneACCESS table as TCRdb keeps it, with only in-frame sequences that have V and J called. A part of the clones is gone; compared with another copy, unresolved V genes explain less than half, and the rest is unexplained. The sample table records nearly 350,000 clones; about nine tenths of these occur just once. Together, the top ten hold about 7% of the sample. The specimen was peripheral blood. The receptors were sampled from a woman aged 70-85 years with COVID-19, enrolled during active disease.

The rearrangement joins TRBV18 to TRBJ2-2; 7 nucleotides agree with TRBD1. The junction had 4 bases not matched to a gene; V was cut back by 4 bases and J by 5 bases. The CDR3 has 14 amino acids. CDR1 and CDR2 (germline): KGHSH, LQKENI. Here the CDR3 DNA reads TGTGCCAGCTCACAGCAGGGGGATACCGGGGAGCTGTTTTTT. Translating gives CASSQQGDTGELFF.

This chain uses TRBV15 with TRBJ1-5; unclear D gene. The CDR3 runs 13 residues. V was trimmed by 5 bases and J by 5 bases, leaving 10 bases between them. Germline assignment: CDR1 LNHNV and CDR2 YYDKDF (reference sequence). The CDR3 here is CATSFQMYQPQHF. The CDR3 DNA sequence: TGTGCCACCAGCTTCCAAATGTATCAGCCCCAGCATTTT. Drawing the rest from reference TRBV15 and TRBJ1-5, the complete variable domain is DAMVIQNPRYQVTQFGKPVTLSCSQTLNHNVMYWYQQKSSQAPKLLFHYYDKDFNNEADTPDNFQSRRPNTSFCFLDIRSPGLGDTAMYLCATSFQMYQPQHFGDGTRLSIL.

This clone was detected ten times or more. Other DNA sequences from this sample encode an identical CDR3 as well. This chain connects TRBV19 to TRBJ1-3; TRBD1 is a possible D gene (6 bases). The CDR3 runs to 15 residues. The germline V and J ends were trimmed by 6 bases and 0 bases, with 12 bases remaining between them. The V gene's germline CDR1 is LNHDA and CDR2 SQIVND (reference sequence). Here the CDR3 DNA reads TGTGCCAGTAGAAGACAGGTCTACTCTGGAAACACCATATATTTT. Its protein product is CASRRQVYSGNTIYF. Supplemented by reference TRBV19 and TRBJ1-3, the full variable domain reads DGGITQSPKYLFRKEGQNVTLSCEQNLNHDAMYWYRQDPGQGLRLIYYSQIVNDFQKGDIAEGYSVSREKKESFPLTVTSAQKNPTAFYLCASRRQVYSGNTIYFGEGSWLTVV.

V gene TRBV9 combines with J gene TRBJ2-7; TRBD2 agrees at 9 bases. CDR3 length: 16 amino acids. Germline CDR1 and CDR2: SGDLS and YYNGEE. V shed 0 bases, J shed 4 bases, and the junction held 8 bases outside the gene matches. The CDR3 DNA sequence: TGTGCCAGCAGCGTAGTGGACGGCGGGGGGGCATACGAGCAGTACTTC. Translation: CASSVVDGGGAYEQYF. Supplemented by reference TRBV9 and TRBJ2-7, the full variable domain reads DSGVTQTPKHLITATGQRVTLRCSPRSGDLSVYWYQQSLDQGLQFLIQYYNGEERAKGNILERFSAQQFPDLHSELNLSSLELGDSALYFCASSVVDGGGAYEQYFGPGTRLTVT.

This clone was picked up one time. This rearrangement joins TRBV28 to TRBJ2-5; D is undetermined. The CDR3 covers 16 residues. Germline values: CDR1 MDHEN, CDR2 SYDVKM. Trimming took 5 bases from V and 5 from J, leaving 21 bases between them. CDR3 protein: CASSLSRRLEYETQYF. The CDR3 region has the DNA TGTGCCAGCAGTCTCTCGCGACGGCTGGAGTATGAGACCCAGTACTTC.

V is TRBV21-1 and J is TRBJ1-5. TRBV21-1 is a listed pseudogene. This CDR3 is built from 17 residues. The CDR3 coding sequence is TGTGCCAGCAGCAAAAAGGGAGGACCCCTATCCAATCAGCCCCAGCATTTT. As protein: CASSKKGGPLSNQPQHF.

V is TRBV5-6 and J is TRBJ2-5; possible D gene TRBD1, 5 bases. V lost 0 bases, J lost 2 bases, and 8 bases lay in between. The CDR3 has 14 amino acids. CDR1 and CDR2 (germline): SGHDT, YYEEEE. CDR3 in amino acids: CASSLDRQQETQYF. CDR3 coding DNA: TGTGCCAGCAGCTTGGACAGGCAACAAGAGACCCAGTACTTC.

The J gene is TRBJ1-4, the V gene TRBV9, with 7 bases fitting TRBD1. After removal of 3 bases from V and 5 bases from J, the junction contained 4 bases not matched to a gene. CDR3 size: 14 residues. Germline CDR1 and CDR2: SGDLS and YYNGEE. The CDR3: CASSGTGVNEKLFF. The CDR3 coding sequence is TGTGCCAGCAGCGGAACAGGGGTGAATGAAAAACTGTTTTTT. Complete variable domain (other parts from reference TRBV9 and TRBJ1-4): DSGVTQTPKHLITATGQRVTLRCSPRSGDLSVYWYQQSLDQGLQFLIQYYNGEERAKGNILERFSAQQFPDLHSELNLSSLELGDSALYFCASSGTGVNEKLFFGSGTQLSVL.

V and J are TRBV6-5 and TRBJ1-2; D remains unclear. The CDR3 has 13 residues. Trimming pared 8 bases from V and 4 bases from J, leaving 14 bases between. Per the germline V gene, CDR1 is MNHEY and CDR2 is SVGAGI. CDR3 DNA: TGTGCCAGCTGGCCCCGATCCCTCTATGGCTACACCTTC. As protein: CASWPRSLYGYTF.

The gene calls are TRBV10-1 and TRBJ1-3; 8 nucleotides agree with TRBD1. Germline CDR1 WNHNN, CDR2 SYGVQD (reference sequence). This CDR3 region has 15 residues. With V trimmed by 0 bases and J by 7 bases, 5 bases remained unmatched. The CDR3 is CASSESRGQWNTIYF. Here the CDR3 DNA reads TGCGCCAGCAGTGAGTCCAGGGGGCAATGGAACACCATATATTTT.

The chain is built from TRBV5-6 and TRBJ2-1; 8 bases map to TRBD2. CDR1 and CDR2 (germline): SGHDT, YYEEEE. After removal of 2 bases from V and 5 bases from J, the junction contained 6 bases not matched to a gene. The CDR3 runs 15 residues. The CDR3 DNA reads TGTGCCAGCAGCTTCGCCGCGGGAGGTGACAATGAGCAGTTCTTC. It encodes CASSFAAGGDNEQFF.

The V and J genes are TRBV19 and TRBJ1-2; D is ambiguous. Trimming pared 3 bases from V and 7 bases from J, leaving 15 bases between. The CDR3 contains 14 residues. Per the germline V gene, CDR1 is LNHDA and CDR2 is SQIVND (reference sequence). CDR3 in amino acids: CASSMWEGTRGYTF. As DNA, the CDR3 is TGTGCCAGTAGTATGTGGGAGGGCACCCGTGGCTACACCTTC. Combining the CDR3 with reference TRBV19 and TRBJ1-2 gives the whole variable domain DGGITQSPKYLFRKEGQNVTLSCEQNLNHDAMYWYRQDPGQGLRLIYYSQIVNDFQKGDIAEGYSVSREKKESFPLTVTSAQKNPTAFYLCASSMWEGTRGYTFGSGTRLTVV.

The chain couples TRBV13 to TRBJ2-5; TRBD2 agrees at 11 bases. Germline CDR1 PRHDT, CDR2 FYEKMQ (reference sequence). The CDR3 covers 16 residues. With 3 bases clipped from V and 1 base from J, the junction kept 4 bases outside the gene matches. The CDR3 coding sequence is TGTGCCAGCAGCTTCTCTAGCGGGGGGCTCCAAGAGACCCAGTACTTC. Translated, it gives CASSFSSGGLQETQYF. Supplemented by reference TRBV13 and TRBJ2-5, the full variable domain reads AAGVIQSPRHLIKEKRETATLKCYPIPRHDTVYWYQQGPGQDPQFLISFYEKMQSDKGSIPDRFSAQQFSDYHSELNMSSLELGDSALYFCASSFSSGGLQETQYFGPGTRLLVL.

This clone was recorded only once. This chain links TRBV4-1 with TRBJ1-2; TRBD1 might be the D (5 bases). This CDR3 region has 14 residues. CDR1 is MGHRA and CDR2 is YSYEKL in the germline V gene. V lost 1 base to trimming and J lost 8 bases, with 14 bases between them. The CDR3 nucleotides read TGCGCCAGCAGCCAAGGGCTCCAGGGTGAGGGCTACACCTTC. The encoded protein is CASSQGLQGEGYTF.

This chain links TRBV9 with TRBJ2-1; possibly TRBD1 for D (6 bases). The CDR3 spans 13 residues. The germline CDR1 and CDR2 sequences are SGDLS and YYNGEE. V was shortened by 0 bases and J by 8 bases, with 9 bases between the two germline ends. CDR3 residues: CASSVEPGDEQFF. The CDR3 coding sequence is TGTGCCAGCAGCGTAGAGCCAGGGGATGAGCAGTTCTTC.

CDR3 in amino acids: CTSSQTSGGQGVRETQYF. DNA of the CDR3: TGCACCAGCAGCCAAACTAGCGGGGGCCAGGGTGTCAGGGAGACCCAGTACTTC. This rearrangement joins TRBV1 to TRBJ2-5; the table's D call, TRBD2, was not checked against the DNA. TRBV1 constitutes a pseudogene. The CDR3 length is 18 residues.

The chain combines TRBV28 with TRBJ1-1; 7 bases are shared with TRBD1. Germline V gene lookup returns CDR1 MDHEN and CDR2 SYDVKM. V lost 7 bases to trimming and J lost 7 bases; unmatched junction nucleotides: 12. CDR3 size: 14 residues. The CDR3 DNA reads as TGTGCCAGCACCCCGCGGAGGGGGCTAGGTGAAGCTTTCTTT. This encodes CASTPRRGLGEAFF.

About this clone: The sample holds other DNA sequences that translate to the same CDR3. The V and J genes are TRBV29-1 and TRBJ1-1; weak D call: TRBD1 (5 bases). The V gene lost 4 bases and the J gene lost 2 bases, with 8 bases spanning the gap. CDR3 length: 12 residues. CDR1 is SQVTM and CDR2 is ANQGSEA in the germline V gene. In DNA form, the CDR3 reads TGCAGCGTTGCGGGACTCAACACTGAAGCTTTCTTT. Amino acid sequence: CSVAGLNTEAFF.

In DNA, the CDR3 is TGTGCCAGCAGTGATACCGGGGGCTACACCTTC. Translation: CASSDTGGYTF. The gene calls are TRBV2 and TRBJ1-2; D ambiguous. CDR1 is SNHLY and CDR2 is FYNNEI in the germline V gene. The CDR3 sequence is 11 residues long. V lost 3 bases and J 8 bases, leaving 7 bases between the germline ends.

The V and J genes are TRBV4-1 and TRBJ1-4; 10 nucleotides line up with TRBD1. J gave up 7 bases and V 4 bases, and 12 bases lay outside the gene matches. Germline V gene lookup returns CDR1 MGHRA and CDR2 YSYEKL. CDR3 length: 17 amino acids. The CDR3 bases are TGCGCCAGCAGCCCGACCCTTCCGGGACAGGGGATTGAAAAACTGTTTTTT. It encodes CASSPTLPGQGIEKLFF.

V is TRBV4-1 and J is TRBJ1-2, with 9 nucleotides matching TRBD1. CDR3 length equals 13 residues. V dropped 3 bases and J dropped 7; count of bases not matched to a gene: 3. Germline V CDR1 and CDR2: MGHRA, YSYEKL. CDR3 in DNA: TGCGCCAGCAGCCATACAGGGGGCGGTGGCTACACCTTC. Translated, it gives CASSHTGGGGYTF.

J is TRBJ2-7 and V is TRBV6-5; 10 bases are a match to TRBD1. Trimming cost V 10 bases and J 3 bases; bases outside gene matches: 3. The CDR3 contains 12 residues. Looked up from germline, CDR1 is MNHEY and CDR2 is SVGAGI. CDR3 sequence (DNA): TGTGCCATTGGACAGGGGGGCTACGAGCAGTACTTC. This translates into CAIGQGGYEQYF.

The chain combines TRBV18 with TRBJ1-1, with TRBD1 matching 10 bases. The germline CDR1 and CDR2 sequences are KGHSH and LQKENI. After removal of 10 bases from V and 0 bases from J, the junction contained 2 bases not matched to a gene. The CDR3 totals 13 residues. The CDR3 loop reads CATGQGVNTEAFF. CDR3 DNA: TGTGCCACCGGACAGGGGGTGAACACTGAAGCTTTCTTT.

The V call is TRBV11-2, the J call TRBJ1-6; 9 positions match TRBD1. J was trimmed by 10 bases and V by 4 bases; bases with no gene match: 2. The V gene's germline CDR1 is SGHAT and CDR2 FQNNGV. The CDR3 extends over 13 amino acids. This chain's CDR3 is CASSWTGVSPLHF. The CDR3 DNA sequence: TGTGCCAGCAGCTGGACAGGGGTCTCACCCCTCCACTTT. Filled out from reference TRBV11-2 and TRBJ1-6, the complete variable domain reads EAGVAQSPRYKIIEKRQSVAFWCNPISGHATLYWYQQILGQGPKLLIQFQNNGVVDDSQLPKDRFSAERLKGVDSTLKIQPAKLEDSAVYLCASSWTGVSPLHFGNGTRLTVT.